This entry concerns a single T cell receptor beta chain. Antigen unknown. This entry comes from a study of T cell repertoires in cytomegalovirus infection. Study-level information: CMV epitopes in the study were HLA-C-restricted (recently identified) and HLA-B-restricted (well studied). Indicated by public TCR beta signatures were CMV infection and matching HLA type. Study results and limitations: Of the TCR beta families, the public ones yielded a cumulative frequency that identified carriers of CMV plus the relevant HLA. Ex vivo responses were dominated by HLA-C-restricted CMV-specific TCR beta clonotypes.

Germline V gene data show CDR1 as LGHNA and CDR2 as YSLEER. This CDR3 is built from 17 residues. With V trimmed by 0 bases and J by 2 bases, 6 bases remained unmatched. TCRdb independently ran MiXCR on the reads; one entry per CDR3 protein. The data show approximately 280,000 distinct CDR3 sequences, with less than 25% seen just once and around 20% held by the top ten. The sequence was obtained from a human donor in good health (CMV status not recorded). Some clones in this sample may be carry-over from other donors' samples. The material sequenced was cultured PBMCs, taken from culture after CMV antigen stimulation. This chain links TRBV4-3 with TRBJ2-3; TRBD1 aligns across 9 bases. The CDR3 here is CASSQEYGTGYTDTQYF. The DNA of the CDR3 is TGCGCCAGCAGCCAAGAGTACGGGACAGGGTACACAGATACGCAGTATTTT.